The 6 T cell receptor beta chains below were found in one sample sequenced in a study of T cell repertoires in cytomegalovirus infection. Via MiXCR, TCRdb re-called the reads, giving one row per CDR3 protein. The sample has more than 500,000 distinct CDR3 sequences; approximately 16% are singletons. The sample consisted of CD8+ T cells from PBMCs. The receptors come from a human donor in good health (CMV status not recorded). Some clones in this sample may be carry-over from other donors' samples.

This clonotype was counted many times. This chain connects TRBV6-1 to TRBJ1-5; 11 bases are a match to TRBD1. Trimming removed 6 bases from V and 7 bases from J; junction bases left unmatched: 14. The CDR3 is 17 residues long. Germline assignment: CDR1 MNHNS and CDR2 SASEGT. CDR3 nucleotides: TGTGCCAGCAGGCGGGACAGGGGGTCTGCCGAGGGGCAGCCCCAGCATTTT. Translation: CASRRDRGSAEGQPQHF.

Concerning this clonotype: One end of the junction varies from germline; a read error may be responsible. The chain couples TRBV29-1 to TRBJ2-1; 16 positions agree with TRBD2. The CDR3 extends over 16 amino acids. CDR1 and CDR2 from the germline V gene are SQVTM and ANQGSEA. The CDR3 DNA is TGCAGCGTCGAAGGGACTAGCGGGGGGGCCTACAATGAGCAGTTCTTC. Amino acids: CSVEGTSGGAYNEQFF.

This clonotype was counted between two and nine times. The J gene is TRBJ2-1, the V gene TRBV27; TRBD1 is a possible D gene (5 bases). V was clipped by 4 bases and J by 0 bases, with 10 bases between them. Germline V gene data show CDR1 as MNHEY and CDR2 as SMNVEV (reference sequence). This CDR3 region has 15 residues. CDR3 amino acids: CASSSRVSSYNEQFF. The CDR3 nucleotides are TGTGCCAGCAGTTCCAGGGTGAGCTCCTACAATGAGCAGTTCTTC.

Comments on this clonotype: The CDR3 does not end in the conserved phenylalanine or tryptophan, so this is likely a read error. The chain employs TRBV27 and TRBJ2-1; D may match TRBD1 or TRBD2 (5 bases each). CDR1 MNHEY and CDR2 SMNVEV come from the germline V gene (reference sequence). V dropped 5 bases and J dropped 6 bases, with 14 bases sitting between them. This CDR3 contains 14 residues. The CDR3 reads CASSPGDLFNEQFL. In DNA, the CDR3 is TGTGCCAGCAGTCCCGGGGACCTTTTCAATGAGCAGTTCTTA.

This clonotype was seen only a few times. The chain combines TRBV6-2 or TRBV6-3 with TRBJ1-6, with TRBD1 as a possible D gene (5 bases). The CDR3 extends over 13 amino acids. V was shortened by 8 bases and J by 6 bases, with 11 bases between the two germline ends. Germline CDR1 and CDR2: MNHEY and SVGEGT. The DNA of the CDR3 is TGTGCCAGCCGAGAGGGGATTAATTCACCCCTCCACTTT. This translates into CASREGINSPLHF.

The chain recombines TRBV14 with TRBJ2-2, with D tentatively TRBD2 (6 bases). The CDR3 contains 15 residues. Germline V gives CDR1 SGHDN, CDR2 FVKESK. Trimming pared 4 bases from V and 6 bases from J, leaving 15 bases between. CDR3 sequence: CASSPRWGRPGELFF. The CDR3 DNA sequence: TGTGCCAGCAGCCCCCGGTGGGGGAGGCCCGGGGAGCTGTTTTTT.